Included here is one T cell receptor (beta chain) sequence, with context. Its antigen is still unknown. A read error may explain this, as a much larger clone is one base away. The data are from a study of CD8 T cells in ankylosing spondylitis. Libraries of TCR beta came from quantitative 5'-RACE with molecular barcodes. In TCRdb, the 5' RACE reads were re-called with MiXCR into one record per CDR3 protein. The table includes approximately 520,000 distinct CDR3 sequences, approximately 5.3% detected once. Study conclusions and caveats: Reactive arthritis synovial fluid and blood previously showed some of these motif variants. In ankylosing spondylitis blood, a motif of seven to nine highly homologous TCR beta variants appeared characteristic. The authors found the disease-linked clones to be CD8+ and relatively rare in peripheral blood. Reports say disease-linked clones showed up significantly more in matched ankylosing spondylitis synovial fluid.

The CDR3 contains 14 residues. CDR1 and CDR2 from the germline V gene are SGHRS and YFSETQ. Sequencing was done on a sample of blood, either unsorted or a sorted T cell fraction (not recorded which). This rearrangement joins TRBV5-1 to TRBJ2-1, with TRBD1 identical over 7 bases. This TCR was sampled from a male donor with ankylosing spondylitis. CDR3 sequence reads: CVSTLGQEYNEQFF. DNA for the CDR3: TGCGTCAGTACTCTTGGACAGGAGTACAATGAGCAGTTCTTC.